These 32 T cell receptor beta chains came from one sample sequenced in a study of blood T cell repertoires in COVID-19. The table came from immunoSEQ multiplex PCR; TCRdb's copy has only in-frame clones and leaves some out. The data show approximately 76,000 clones, 80% to 90% seen once. The sequenced sample consisted of peripheral blood. These receptors were taken from an elderly man with active or convalescent COVID-19.

This clone was detected a few times. The CDR3 region is CASSPGLNSGAEAFF. The CDR3 DNA reads as TGTGCCAGCTCACCGGGACTTAACTCGGGGGCTGAAGCTTTCTTT. The rearrangement links TRBV18 to TRBJ1-1; TRBD1 might be the D (5 bases). The CDR3 spans 15 residues. CDR1 is KGHSH and CDR2 is LQKENI in the germline V gene. V was shortened by 3 bases and J by 6 bases, with 17 bases between the two germline ends.

This chain uses TRBV29-1 with TRBJ1-1; D is undetermined. The CDR3 covers 13 residues. Germline CDR1 SQVTM, CDR2 ANQGSEA. Deletions cut 8 bases from V and 7 bases from J, with 20 bases between. As DNA, the CDR3 is TGCAGCATCTGGGAGCCCGACATCTTTGAAGCTTTCTTT. The encoded protein is CSIWEPDIFEAFF.

This clone was detected only a few times. The chain uses TRBV19 and TRBJ1-4; weak D call: TRBD1 (6 bases). CDR3 length: 14 residues. Germline assignment: CDR1 LNHDA and CDR2 SQIVND (reference sequence). V lost 3 bases, J lost 7 bases, and 12 bases lay in between. This chain's CDR3 is CASSIIRGGEKLFF. For the CDR3, the DNA is TGTGCCAGTAGTATTATCAGGGGCGGTGAAAAACTGTTTTTT. The variable domain in full, with the rest retrieved from reference TRBV19 and TRBJ1-4, is DGGITQSPKYLFRKEGQNVTLSCEQNLNHDAMYWYRQDPGQGLRLIYYSQIVNDFQKGDIAEGYSVSREKKESFPLTVTSAQKNPTAFYLCASSIIRGGEKLFFGSGTQLSVL.

The genes are TRBV11-3 and TRBJ2-1; D might be TRBD1 (6 bases). V was clipped by 5 bases and J by 7 bases, with 15 bases between them. Looked up from germline, CDR1 is SGHNT and CDR2 is YENEEA. The CDR3 has 14 amino acids. Here the CDR3 DNA reads TGTGCCAGCAGCATTGGACAGCTTAAGAATGAGCAGTTCTTC. Its protein product is CASSIGQLKNEQFF.

The CDR3 loop is CASSAPSFGGTYEQYF. Here the CDR3 DNA reads TGTGCCAGCAGCGCCCCTTCTTTCGGCGGAACCTACGAGCAGTACTTC. The rearrangement joins TRBV28 to TRBJ2-7, with no clear D. CDR3 length equals 16 residues. CDR1 is MDHEN, CDR2 SYDVKM, per germline. Trimming removed 6 bases at V and 2 bases at J, with 20 bases between.

The V gene is TRBV7-3, the J gene TRBJ2-5; 12 bases agree with TRBD2. Per germline, CDR1 SGHTA and CDR2 FQGTGA. The CDR3 sequence is 15 residues long. V was clipped by 5 bases and J by 3 bases; unmatched bases: 4. The CDR3 DNA reads TGTGCCAGCAGCATCACTAGCGGGGGGAAAGAGACCCAGTACTTC. Residues: CASSITSGGKETQYF.

The V call is TRBV4-1, the J call TRBJ2-3; possible D gene TRBD1, 6 bases. The germline CDR1 and CDR2 sequences are MGHRA and YSYEKL. V was trimmed by 4 bases and J by 7 bases, leaving 9 bases between them. This CDR3 contains 12 residues. The CDR3 spells CASSPRGYTQYF. CDR3 coding DNA: TGCGCCAGCAGCCCAAGGGGGTATACGCAGTATTTT.

V usage is TRBV10-3 and J usage is TRBJ1-6, with a tentative D call TRBD1 (6 bases). V gave up 3 bases and J gave up 0 bases, with 9 bases separating them. Germline V gene data show CDR1 as ENHRY and CDR2 as SYGVKD. The CDR3 runs 16 residues. The CDR3 loop reads CAISDTGSSYNSPLHF. CDR3 nucleotide sequence: TGTGCCATCAGTGATACAGGGAGCTCCTATAATTCACCCCTCCACTTT.

This chain connects TRBV10-3 to TRBJ1-5; 9 bases are a match to TRBD1. The CDR3 is 14 residues long. Germline V gives CDR1 ENHRY, CDR2 SYGVKD. After removal of 5 bases from V and 7 bases from J, the junction contained 6 bases not matched to a gene. DNA of the CDR3: TGTGCCATCAGTCCGGGGACAGGGTGGCAGCCCCAGCATTTT. Protein sequence: CAISPGTGWQPQHF.

The J gene is TRBJ2-2, the V gene TRBV2; weak D call: TRBD1 (6 bases). The CDR3 is made up of 15 amino acids. V was clipped by 6 bases and J by 2 bases, with 13 bases between them. In germline, CDR1 is SNHLY, CDR2 FYNNEI. The DNA for the CDR3 is TGTGCCAGCAGGGTCGGGACAACTAACACCGGGGAGCTGTTTTTT. Its protein product is CASRVGTTNTGELFF.

The chain uses TRBV10-2 and TRBJ2-1, with 7 bases identical to TRBD2. The trim removed 7 bases at V and 2 bases at J, leaving 8 bases unmatched. The CDR3 runs 15 residues. CDR1 is WSHSY and CDR2 is SAAADI in the germline V gene. The CDR3 sequence is CASILSGAPYNEQFF. CDR3 DNA: TGCGCCAGCATCCTAAGCGGGGCCCCCTACAATGAGCAGTTCTTC.

This chain uses TRBV19 with TRBJ2-1, with D possibly matching TRBD2 (5 bases). Germline V gene data show CDR1 as LNHDA and CDR2 as SQIVND (reference sequence). V lost 1 base and J lost 10, with 17 bases in between. CDR3 length: 15 amino acids. This CDR3 is CASSIALVEVVEQFF. The CDR3 coding sequence is TGTGCCAGTAGTATAGCCTTGGTGGAGGTCGTGGAGCAGTTCTTC.

The V call is TRBV7-9, the J call TRBJ1-2; D is perhaps TRBD1 (5 bases). Deletions cut 0 bases from V and 8 bases from J, with 10 bases between. Germline CDR1 and CDR2: SEHNR and FQNEAQ (reference sequence). The length of the CDR3 is 13 residues. The CDR3 region is CASSLAGQKGYTF. The CDR3 DNA is TGTGCCAGCAGCTTAGCGGGGCAGAAGGGCTACACCTTC.

This rearrangement joins TRBV19 to TRBJ1-1; 7 bases map to TRBD1. This CDR3 is built from 14 residues. V was pared by 5 bases and J by 5 bases, with 8 bases of the junction left unmatched. Germline CDR1 reads LNHDA; CDR2 reads SQIVND (reference sequence). In DNA, the CDR3 is TGTGCCAGTAGTTTTACAGGGGTACGAACTGAAGCTTTCTTT. Translating gives CASSFTGVRTEAFF.

This clone has just one count. The chain uses TRBV15 and TRBJ1-5; D is unresolved. The CDR3 has 15 residues. Germline values: CDR1 LNHNV, CDR2 YYDKDF (reference sequence). Deletions cut 0 bases from V and 5 bases from J, with 11 bases between. For the CDR3, the DNA is TGTGCCACCAGCAGAGATTGGCAGGAAGATCAGCCCCAGCATTTT. Its protein is CATSRDWQEDQPQHF.

In its sample, this clone was seen a few times. The V gene is TRBV7-9, the J gene TRBJ2-7; weak D call: TRBD1 (5 bases). V lost 5 bases to trimming and J lost 7 bases, with 12 bases between them. Germline CDR1 is SEHNR and CDR2 is FQNEAQ (reference sequence). This CDR3 has 12 residues. The CDR3 protein is CASSPRAGEQYF. CDR3 nucleotides: TGTGCCAGCAGCCCCCGTGCAGGGGAGCAGTACTTC.

This clone has just a few counts. The V gene is TRBV18, the J gene TRBJ1-2; the D is unclear. CDR3 size: 16 residues. Trimming shortened V by 4 bases and J by 7 bases, and 22 bases separated the two germline ends. Germline values: CDR1 KGHSH, CDR2 LQKENI. This chain's CDR3 is CASSLGGSGFAVGYTF. CDR3 bases: TGTGCCAGCTCACTCGGAGGGTCGGGATTCGCTGTTGGCTACACCTTC. Supplemented by reference TRBV18 and TRBJ1-2, the full variable domain reads NAGVMQNPRHLVRRRGQEARLRCSPMKGHSHVYWYRQLPEEGLKFMVYLQKENIIDESGMPKERFSAEFPKEGPSILRIQQVVRGDSAAYFCASSLGGSGFAVGYTFGSGTRLTVV.

The chain carries TRBV3-1 (or the pseudogene TRBV3-2) and TRBJ1-4; D is unclear. The V and J ends lost 1 base and 6 bases respectively, with 6 bases between them. This CDR3 comprises 13 residues. Germline assignment: CDR1 LGHDT and CDR2 YNNKEL (reference sequence). CDR3 DNA: TGTGCCAGCAGCCAAGGAGGAGATGAAAAACTGTTTTTT. It yields the protein CASSQGGDEKLFF.

J is TRBJ2-1 and V is TRBV7-6, with D possibly matching TRBD1 (7 bases). Deletions cut 1 base from V and 6 bases from J, with 16 bases between. This CDR3 region has 16 residues. Looked up from germline, CDR1 is SGHVS and CDR2 is FNYEAQ. The CDR3 reads CASSLVAGQEGNEQFF. CDR3 nucleotide sequence: TGTGCCAGCAGCTTAGTCGCAGGACAGGAGGGCAATGAGCAGTTCTTC.

V is TRBV7-8 and J is TRBJ2-3, with D perhaps TRBD2 (6 bases). Trimming removed 0 bases from V and 4 bases from J, with 11 bases in between. CDR1 is SGHVS, CDR2 FQNEAQ, per germline. The CDR3 spans 15 residues. CDR3 in DNA: TGTGCCAGCAGCTTAGCGAGGGTAGCGGCAGATACGCAGTATTTT. Its protein is CASSLARVAADTQYF.

This rearrangement joins TRBV7-2 to TRBJ1-1; no reliable D call. Looked up from germline, CDR1 is SGHTA and CDR2 is FQGNSA. The V gene lost 5 bases and the J gene lost 6 bases, with 13 bases spanning the gap. CDR3 length equals 13 residues. CDR3 nucleotides: TGTGCCAGCAGCGATGACTCTTGGGCTGAAGCTTTCTTT. Residues: CASSDDSWAEAFF. The full variable domain, with the rest looked up from reference TRBV7-2 and TRBJ1-1, is GAGVSQSPSNKVTEKGKDVELRCDPISGHTALYWYRQSLGQGLEFLIYFQGNSAPDKSGLPSDRFSAERTGGSVSTLTIQRTQQEDSAVYLCASSDDSWAEAFFGQGTRLTVV.

The genes are TRBV5-3 and TRBJ2-3; 9 bases align to TRBD2. TRBV5-3 is designated an ORF whose function remains uncertain. CDR3 length equals 15 residues. Trimming removed 5 bases from V and 7 bases from J; junction bases left unmatched: 11. CDR3 loop: CARSIEAGGRYTQYF. Written as DNA, the CDR3 is TGTGCCAGAAGTATTGAGGCGGGGGGGCGGTATACGCAGTATTTT.

The chain combines TRBV27 with TRBJ2-7; 7 bases line up with TRBD1. The CDR3 contains 14 residues. J gave up 3 bases and V 3 bases, and 5 bases lay outside the gene matches. Germline CDR1 is MNHEY and CDR2 is SMNVEV (reference sequence). The CDR3 is CASSFSGGFYEQYF. The CDR3 DNA reads TGTGCCAGCAGTTTCTCAGGGGGTTTCTACGAGCAGTACTTC.

V gene TRBV20-1 combines with J gene TRBJ2-1, with D perhaps matching TRBD1 (5 bases). The germline V gene has CDR1 DFQATT and CDR2 SNEGSKA (reference sequence). V shed 3 bases and J shed 0 bases, with 15 bases lying between them. The CDR3 has 16 residues. DNA for the CDR3: TGCAGTGCTAGTGGGCAGGGTGAGCCCTCCTACAATGAGCAGTTCTTC. Its protein is CSASGQGEPSYNEQFF.

This clone turned up a few times. V usage is TRBV19 and J usage is TRBJ2-5, with D maybe TRBD2 (5 bases). CDR1 and CDR2 from the germline V gene are LNHDA and SQIVND (reference sequence). This CDR3 region has 14 residues. Trimming took 3 bases from V and 5 from J, leaving 13 bases between them. The CDR3 sequence is CASSMREKRETQYF. The CDR3 DNA reads as TGTGCCAGTAGTATGAGGGAGAAAAGGGAGACCCAGTACTTC. The full variable domain, completed using reference TRBV19 and TRBJ2-5, is DGGITQSPKYLFRKEGQNVTLSCEQNLNHDAMYWYRQDPGQGLRLIYYSQIVNDFQKGDIAEGYSVSREKKESFPLTVTSAQKNPTAFYLCASSMREKRETQYFGPGTRLLVL.

This clone has more than one count but fewer than ten. The chain employs TRBV13 and TRBJ2-1, with 9 bases aligning to TRBD2. Looked up from germline, CDR1 is PRHDT and CDR2 is FYEKMQ (reference sequence). Trimming removed 2 bases from V and 6 bases from J; junction bases left unmatched: 11. The CDR3 is 17 amino acids. CDR3 residues: CASSLRREGRSRNEQFF. The CDR3, as DNA: TGTGCCAGCAGCTTAAGGCGGGAGGGCCGATCACGCAATGAGCAGTTCTTC.

The gene calls are TRBV6-5 and TRBJ2-3; TRBD1 aligns across 11 bases. This CDR3 comprises 15 residues. J was trimmed by 5 bases and V by 3 bases; bases with no gene match: 4. From germline, CDR1 is MNHEY and CDR2 SVGAGI. CDR3 sequence: CASSYTDRGQDTQYF. The CDR3 DNA reads as TGTGCCAGCAGTTATACGGACAGGGGGCAAGATACGCAGTATTTT.

The gene calls are TRBV9 and TRBJ2-2; 7 bases fit TRBD2. Germline assignment: CDR1 SGDLS and CDR2 YYNGEE. The ends lost 1 base at V and 6 bases at J; junction bases unmatched: 9. CDR3 size: 16 residues. The CDR3 here is CASSVNGRTFAGELFF. As DNA, the CDR3 is TGTGCCAGCAGCGTAAACGGGAGGACATTCGCCGGGGAGCTGTTTTTT.

This clone has more than one count but fewer than ten. The chain recombines TRBV3-1 (or the pseudogene TRBV3-2) with TRBJ1-1; 10 bases are shared with TRBD1. The CDR3 spans 13 residues. V lost 7 bases to trimming and J lost 4 bases; unmatched junction nucleotides: 3. Germline V gene lookup returns CDR1 LGHDT and CDR2 YNNKEL (reference sequence). CDR3 DNA: TGTGCCAGCACCCGGACAGGGGGCACTGAAGCTTTCTTT. This encodes CASTRTGGTEAFF.

The rearrangement joins TRBV10-1 to TRBJ2-5; 9 nucleotides match TRBD2. Germline lookup yields CDR1 WNHNN and CDR2 SYGVQD (reference sequence). The CDR3 has 19 amino acids. Losses at the gene ends were 0 bases for V and 5 bases for J; bases not matched to a gene: 16. The DNA of the CDR3 is TGCGCCAGCAGTGAGTCGAGGAAGGCGGGAGGGATACAGCGTGAGACCCAGTACTTC. It specifies CASSESRKAGGIQRETQYF.

This chain uses TRBV4-3 with TRBJ1-5, with 9 bases matching TRBD1. In germline, CDR1 is LGHNA, CDR2 YSLEER. This CDR3 contains 15 residues. V lost 0 bases, J lost 7 bases, and 4 bases stayed unmatched. CDR3 sequence: CASSQEGTGYQPQHF. The CDR3 bases are TGCGCCAGCAGCCAAGAGGGGACAGGGTACCAGCCCCAGCATTTT.

The CDR3 sequence: CASSQGSVLGQRNTGELFF. The CDR3 DNA reads TGCGCCAGCAGCCAGGGAAGCGTATTGGGACAGCGCAACACCGGGGAGCTGTTTTTT. The rearrangement joins TRBV4-1 to TRBJ2-2; 7 bases fit TRBD1. Unmatched junction bases numbered 15, after V lost 3 bases and J lost 2 bases. The CDR3 runs to 19 residues. Germline V gene lookup returns CDR1 MGHRA and CDR2 YSYEKL.